These T cell receptor beta chains were read from a single sample in a study of OX40 agonist ivuxolimab in advanced cancers. Sequencing was performed with immunoSEQ multiplex PCR; in TCRdb, only in-frame clones are kept and a portion is missing. The sample lists about 61,000 clones, roughly 84% occurring once. The sequencing used CD4+ or CD8+ T cells sorted from blood, collected in a trial of the OX40 agonist ivuxolimab. The receptors originated from an adult with an advanced solid tumor such as melanoma, head and neck, liver or kidney cancer. The CDR3 runs from the conserved cysteine through the conserved F or W. Fields, in order: CDR3 DNA, CDR3 protein, clone size, J gene, V gene, CDR3 length, D gene. A D gene is named only where the DNA matches it firmly. Rows may omit the clone size; those that give it use once, few, many or a size class.

CDR3 DNA: TGTGCCAGCAGCCAAACAGGGGACCCCCTCGGATGGGAGACCCAGTACTTC
CDR3 protein: CASSQTGDPLGWETQYF
clone size: .
J gene: TRBJ2-5
V gene: TRBV4-2
CDR3 length: 17
D gene: TRBD1

CDR3 DNA: TGCGCCAGCAGCGCCCAGGGGGTCAATGGCTACACCTTC
CDR3 protein: CASSAQGVNGYTF
clone size: .
J gene: TRBJ1-2
V gene: TRBV5-1
CDR3 length: 13
D gene: TRBD1

CDR3 DNA: TGTGCCAGCTCGCTGGGACAGCCCTATGGCTACACCTTC
CDR3 protein: CASSLGQPYGYTF
clone size: .
J gene: TRBJ1-2
V gene: TRBV18
CDR3 length: 13
D gene: TRBD1

CDR3 DNA: TGTGCCAGCAGTAGCCGGGACAGGGTCTACGAGCAGTACTTC
CDR3 protein: CASSSRDRVYEQYF
clone size: .
J gene: TRBJ2-7
V gene: TRBV27
CDR3 length: 14
D gene: TRBD1

CDR3 DNA: TGTGCCAGCAGCGTAGCTGCTAGCGGGAGTTTCAATGAGCAGTTCTTC
CDR3 protein: CASSVAASGSFNEQFF
clone size: .
J gene: TRBJ2-1
V gene: TRBV9
CDR3 length: 16
D gene: TRBD2

CDR3 DNA: TGTGCCAGCAGGGGGGGACAGCGAAGCTCATGGGAGCAGTACTTC
CDR3 protein: CASRGGQRSSWEQYF
clone size: .
J gene: TRBJ2-7
V gene: TRBV6-5
CDR3 length: 15
D gene: .

CDR3 DNA: TGTGCCAGCAGCCTTCGGAGTATCGGAGATACGCAGTATTTT
CDR3 protein: CASSLRSIGDTQYF
clone size: once
J gene: TRBJ2-3
V gene: TRBV7-2
CDR3 length: 14
D gene: .

CDR3 DNA: TGTGCCACCTCGCAGGGGGTTGATCAGCCCCAGCATTTT
CDR3 protein: CATSQGVDQPQHF
clone size: .
J gene: TRBJ1-5
V gene: TRBV5-4
CDR3 length: 13
D gene: TRBD1

CDR3 DNA: TGTGCCTGGAGTCACCAGGGAAATTCACCCCTCCACTTT
CDR3 protein: CAWSHQGNSPLHF
clone size: .
J gene: TRBJ1-6
V gene: TRBV30
CDR3 length: 13
D gene: .

CDR3 DNA: TGCAGCGTTGATCTACCGGGACAGAGCTCTGGAAACACCATATATTTT
CDR3 protein: CSVDLPGQSSGNTIYF
clone size: .
J gene: TRBJ1-3
V gene: TRBV29-1
CDR3 length: 16
D gene: TRBD1

CDR3 DNA: TGTGCCTGGAGTTCGGACAGGTTCACAGATACGCAGTATTTT
CDR3 protein: CAWSSDRFTDTQYF
clone size: .
J gene: TRBJ2-3
V gene: TRBV30
CDR3 length: 14
D gene: TRBD1

CDR3 DNA: TGCGCCAGCAGAGGGACTAGCGGTCCAACGAGGGAGCAGTACTTC
CDR3 protein: CASRGTSGPTREQYF
clone size: .
J gene: TRBJ2-5
V gene: TRBV10-2
CDR3 length: 15
D gene: TRBD2

CDR3 DNA: TGTGCCACCAGCAGAGATCTTACTGACTCCTCCTACAATGAGCAGTTCTTC
CDR3 protein: CATSRDLTDSSYNEQFF
clone size: .
J gene: TRBJ2-1
V gene: TRBV15
CDR3 length: 17
D gene: .

CDR3 DNA: TGTGCCAGCGGTGAATCCCAGCCCCAGCATTTT
CDR3 protein: CASGESQPQHF
clone size: medium-sized
J gene: TRBJ1-5
V gene: TRBV25-1
CDR3 length: 11
D gene: .

CDR3 DNA: TGTGCCAGCAGCTTAGGGGGAACAGATACGCAGTATTTT
CDR3 protein: CASSLGGTDTQYF
clone size: .
J gene: TRBJ2-3
V gene: TRBV7-3
CDR3 length: 13
D gene: .

CDR3 DNA: TGTGCCTGGAATCGAGGACAGGGCCCTTACAATGAGCAGTTCTTC
CDR3 protein: CAWNRGQGPYNEQFF
clone size: .
J gene: TRBJ2-1
V gene: TRBV30
CDR3 length: 15
D gene: TRBD1

CDR3 DNA: TGTGCCAGTAGTACGAACCGGGACAGGGAGGTTAACTATGGCTACACCTTC
CDR3 protein: CASSTNRDREVNYGYTF
clone size: .
J gene: TRBJ1-2
V gene: TRBV19
CDR3 length: 17
D gene: TRBD1

CDR3 DNA: TGTGCCAGTAGTATTGTGGCGGGAGGCACAGATACGCAGTATTTT
CDR3 protein: CASSIVAGGTDTQYF
clone size: few
J gene: TRBJ2-3
V gene: TRBV19
CDR3 length: 15
D gene: TRBD2

CDR3 DNA: TGTGCCAGCAGAGTAACTAGTCGTACGCAGTATTTT
CDR3 protein: CASRVTSRTQYF
clone size: once
J gene: TRBJ2-3
V gene: TRBV2
CDR3 length: 12
D gene: .

CDR3 DNA: TGCGCCAGCAGCATAGGGGACAGGGGTTACGAGCAGTACTTC
CDR3 protein: CASSIGDRGYEQYF
clone size: .
J gene: TRBJ2-7
V gene: TRBV5-1
CDR3 length: 14
D gene: TRBD1

CDR3 DNA: TGTGCCAGCAGCTTAGATCGGGCGGAACTACCATATGGCTACACCTTC
CDR3 protein: CASSLDRAELPYGYTF
clone size: .
J gene: TRBJ1-2
V gene: TRBV11-2
CDR3 length: 16
D gene: .

CDR3 DNA: TGCGCCAGCAGCTCCTTTGTCGGGGATGATGAGCAGTTCTTC
CDR3 protein: CASSSFVGDDEQFF
clone size: .
J gene: TRBJ2-1
V gene: TRBV5-1
CDR3 length: 14
D gene: .

CDR3 DNA: TGTGCCAGCAGCTGGGGAATAAAGAGCCCCTACGAGCAGTACTTC
CDR3 protein: CASSWGIKSPYEQYF
clone size: .
J gene: TRBJ2-7
V gene: TRBV9
CDR3 length: 15
D gene: .

CDR3 DNA: TGTGCCAGCACCAAAACTAGCGGGAGGTTTAATGAGCAGTTCTTC
CDR3 protein: CASTKTSGRFNEQFF
clone size: medium-sized
J gene: TRBJ2-1
V gene: TRBV5-4
CDR3 length: 15
D gene: TRBD2

CDR3 DNA: TGTGCCAGCAGGATCGGGAGCCCCTCCTACGAGCAGTACTTC
CDR3 protein: CASRIGSPSYEQYF
clone size: once
J gene: TRBJ2-7
V gene: TRBV28
CDR3 length: 14
D gene: .

CDR3 DNA: TGTGCCATCAGCTCTCGGGGCGGGGAGCTGTTTTTT
CDR3 protein: CAISSRGGELFF
clone size: .
J gene: TRBJ2-2
V gene: TRBV6-5
CDR3 length: 12
D gene: .

CDR3 DNA: TGTGCCAGCAGCCAATATGGCGGAAACTATGGCTACACCTTC
CDR3 protein: CASSQYGGNYGYTF
clone size: .
J gene: TRBJ1-2
V gene: TRBV7-2
CDR3 length: 14
D gene: .

CDR3 DNA: TGTGCCAGCAGCTTATACTCTGGAAACACCATATATTTT
CDR3 protein: CASSLYSGNTIYF
clone size: .
J gene: TRBJ1-3
V gene: TRBV6-1
CDR3 length: 13
D gene: .

CDR3 DNA: TGTGCCAGCAGGAGGTTGACAGGGCAATCCTTCTCTGGGGCCAACGTCCTGACTTTC
CDR3 protein: CASRRLTGQSFSGANVLTF
clone size: .
J gene: TRBJ2-6
V gene: TRBV2
CDR3 length: 19
D gene: TRBD1

CDR3 DNA: TGTGCCAGCAGTGGGCTAGAGTCAGATACGCAGTATTTT
CDR3 protein: CASSGLESDTQYF
clone size: .
J gene: TRBJ2-3
V gene: TRBV27
CDR3 length: 13
D gene: .

CDR3 DNA: TGTGCCAGCAGCTTAGGGCAGGGGGCGATTGCTAGTGAGACCCAGTACTTC
CDR3 protein: CASSLGQGAIASETQYF
clone size: .
J gene: TRBJ2-5
V gene: TRBV11-2
CDR3 length: 17
D gene: TRBD1

CDR3 DNA: TGTGCCTGGAAGAGCGGGAGGGTTGAGCAGTTCTTC
CDR3 protein: CAWKSGRVEQFF
clone size: few
J gene: TRBJ2-1
V gene: TRBV30
CDR3 length: 12
D gene: TRBD2

CDR3 DNA: TGTGCCATCAGTGTACGGGGATCGGAAGAGACCCAGTACTTC
CDR3 protein: CAISVRGSEETQYF
clone size: .
J gene: TRBJ2-5
V gene: TRBV10-3
CDR3 length: 14
D gene: .

CDR3 DNA: TGTGCCAGCAGCTCGGCGCAAGGGGAGGGGGATACGCAGTATTTT
CDR3 protein: CASSSAQGEGDTQYF
clone size: .
J gene: TRBJ2-3
V gene: TRBV11-2
CDR3 length: 15
D gene: TRBD2

CDR3 DNA: TGTGCCAGCAGTGATCGGGCGGGTGGGGCTGAGTTTAATGAAAAACTGTTTTTT
CDR3 protein: CASSDRAGGAEFNEKLFF
clone size: .
J gene: TRBJ1-4
V gene: TRBV6-1
CDR3 length: 18
D gene: .

CDR3 DNA: TGTGCCAGCAGCTCCGTACGGGGCGTGGGCTCCTACAATGAGCAGTTCTTC
CDR3 protein: CASSSVRGVGSYNEQFF
clone size: .
J gene: TRBJ2-1
V gene: TRBV11-2
CDR3 length: 17
D gene: .

CDR3 DNA: TGTGCCAGCGGATATTCCGCGCAGGGGTGGATCTATGGCTACACCTTC
CDR3 protein: CASGYSAQGWIYGYTF
clone size: .
J gene: TRBJ1-2
V gene: TRBV27
CDR3 length: 16
D gene: .

CDR3 DNA: TGCGCCAGCAGCCCCGGCTTGGACGGGACGGAGAACACCGGGGAGCTGTTTTTT
CDR3 protein: CASSPGLDGTENTGELFF
clone size: .
J gene: TRBJ2-2
V gene: TRBV5-1
CDR3 length: 18
D gene: .

CDR3 DNA: TGCGCCAGCAGCCTGCCGAGTGCAGGGGAGACCCAGTACTTC
CDR3 protein: CASSLPSAGETQYF
clone size: .
J gene: TRBJ2-5
V gene: TRBV5-1
CDR3 length: 14
D gene: .

CDR3 DNA: TGTGCCAGCAGTTCCCCGGGGGGCGGTGAGCAGTTCTTC
CDR3 protein: CASSSPGGGEQFF
clone size: .
J gene: TRBJ2-1
V gene: TRBV28
CDR3 length: 13
D gene: .

CDR3 DNA: TGTGCCAGCAGCTTAGTAGGGAATGATAATTCACCCCTCCACTTT
CDR3 protein: CASSLVGNDNSPLHF
clone size: .
J gene: TRBJ1-6
V gene: TRBV7-2
CDR3 length: 15
D gene: .

CDR3 DNA: TGCGCCAGCAGTCAAGTTGCCCTGGGACTAGCCTACGAGCAGTACTTC
CDR3 protein: CASSQVALGLAYEQYF
clone size: .
J gene: TRBJ2-7
V gene: TRBV23-1
CDR3 length: 16
D gene: TRBD2

CDR3 DNA: TGTGCCAGTAGTATAAGTCCAGGACCCTACGAGCAGTACTTC
CDR3 protein: CASSISPGPYEQYF
clone size: medium-sized
J gene: TRBJ2-7
V gene: TRBV19
CDR3 length: 14
D gene: .

CDR3 DNA: TGTGCCAGCAGCGTCCCTGGGGGATATGGCTACACCTTC
CDR3 protein: CASSVPGGYGYTF
clone size: .
J gene: TRBJ1-2
V gene: TRBV9
CDR3 length: 13
D gene: .

CDR3 DNA: TGTGCCAGCTCACAGGGACAGGGCATCAATCAGCCCCAGCATTTT
CDR3 protein: CASSQGQGINQPQHF
clone size: .
J gene: TRBJ1-5
V gene: TRBV18
CDR3 length: 15
D gene: TRBD1

CDR3 DNA: TGTGCCAGCAAGAGGCAGGGGAATGAAAAACTGTTTTTT
CDR3 protein: CASKRQGNEKLFF
clone size: .
J gene: TRBJ1-4
V gene: TRBV6-1
CDR3 length: 13
D gene: .

CDR3 DNA: TGCGCCAGCAGCTTTAGCGCTAGCACAGATACGCAGTATTTT
CDR3 protein: CASSFSASTDTQYF
clone size: few
J gene: TRBJ2-3
V gene: TRBV5-1
CDR3 length: 14
D gene: .

CDR3 DNA: TGCGCCAGCAGCTTGGTGGTAGCGGGAGAGCGGGAGCAGTACTTC
CDR3 protein: CASSLVVAGEREQYF
clone size: .
J gene: TRBJ2-7
V gene: TRBV5-1
CDR3 length: 15
D gene: TRBD2

CDR3 DNA: TGTGCCAGCAATCGACAGGTATCGAACACCGGGGAGCTGTTTTTT
CDR3 protein: CASNRQVSNTGELFF
clone size: .
J gene: TRBJ2-2
V gene: TRBV2
CDR3 length: 15
D gene: .

CDR3 DNA: TGTGCCAGCAGGGATACCGGGACAGGGGTACAAGAGACCCAGTACTTC
CDR3 protein: CASRDTGTGVQETQYF
clone size: once
J gene: TRBJ2-5
V gene: TRBV28
CDR3 length: 16
D gene: TRBD1

CDR3 DNA: TGTGCCAGCAGACTCCGGGACCAAGAGACCGGGGAGCTGTTTTTT
CDR3 protein: CASRLRDQETGELFF
clone size: .
J gene: TRBJ2-2
V gene: TRBV2
CDR3 length: 15
D gene: .

CDR3 DNA: TGTGCCAGTAGTATCGGCAGGGGGGTTGTTGGGGAGACCCAGTACTTC
CDR3 protein: CASSIGRGVVGETQYF
clone size: .
J gene: TRBJ2-5
V gene: TRBV19
CDR3 length: 16
D gene: .

CDR3 DNA: TGTGCCAGCAGTCGACAGGGAATCCTCCAAGAGACCCAGTACTTC
CDR3 protein: CASSRQGILQETQYF
clone size: .
J gene: TRBJ2-5
V gene: TRBV6-1
CDR3 length: 15
D gene: TRBD1

CDR3 DNA: TGCAGCGTTACGACAGGGGCCACCGGGGAGCTGTTTTTT
CDR3 protein: CSVTTGATGELFF
clone size: .
J gene: TRBJ2-2
V gene: TRBV29-1
CDR3 length: 13
D gene: TRBD1

CDR3 DNA: TGTGCCAGCAGCCCCCCCCGATCAGATGGCTACACCTTC
CDR3 protein: CASSPPRSDGYTF
clone size: .
J gene: TRBJ1-2
V gene: TRBV6-6
CDR3 length: 13
D gene: .